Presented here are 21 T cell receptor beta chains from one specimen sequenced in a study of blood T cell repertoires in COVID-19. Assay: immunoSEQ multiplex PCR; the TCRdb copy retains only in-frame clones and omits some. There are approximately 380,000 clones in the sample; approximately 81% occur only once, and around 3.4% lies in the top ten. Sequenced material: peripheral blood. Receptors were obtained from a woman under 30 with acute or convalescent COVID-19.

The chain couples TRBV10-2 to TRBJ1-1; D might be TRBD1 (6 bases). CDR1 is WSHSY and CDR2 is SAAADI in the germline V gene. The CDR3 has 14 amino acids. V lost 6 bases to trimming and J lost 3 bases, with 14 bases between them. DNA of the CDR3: TGCGCCAGCAGCACTACAGGGTACGACACTGAAGCTTTCTTT. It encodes CASSTTGYDTEAFF.

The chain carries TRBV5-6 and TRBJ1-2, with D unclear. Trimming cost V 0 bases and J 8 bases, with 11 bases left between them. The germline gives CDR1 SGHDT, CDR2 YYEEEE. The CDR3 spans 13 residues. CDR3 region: CASSLVAGAGYTF. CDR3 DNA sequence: TGTGCCAGCAGCTTGGTTGCGGGCGCCGGCTACACCTTC.

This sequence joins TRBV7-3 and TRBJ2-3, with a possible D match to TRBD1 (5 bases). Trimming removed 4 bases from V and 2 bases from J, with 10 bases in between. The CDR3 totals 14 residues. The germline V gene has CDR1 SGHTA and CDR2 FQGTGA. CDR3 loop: CASSSTATTDTQYF. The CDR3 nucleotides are TGTGCCAGCAGCTCGACAGCGACCACAGATACGCAGTATTTT.

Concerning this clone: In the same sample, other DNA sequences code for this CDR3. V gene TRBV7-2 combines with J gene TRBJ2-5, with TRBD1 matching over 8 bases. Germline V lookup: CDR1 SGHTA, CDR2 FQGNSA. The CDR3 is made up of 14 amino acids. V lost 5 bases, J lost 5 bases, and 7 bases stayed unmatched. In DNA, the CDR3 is TGTGCCAGCAGCCCTAACAGGGGGAAGGAGACCCAGTACTTC. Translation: CASSPNRGKETQYF.

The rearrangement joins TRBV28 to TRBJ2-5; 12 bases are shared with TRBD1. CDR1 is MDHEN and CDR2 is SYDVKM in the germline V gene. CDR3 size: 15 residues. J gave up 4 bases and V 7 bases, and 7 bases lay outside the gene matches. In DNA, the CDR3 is TGTGCCAGCATAACCCGGGACAGGGGGCGAGAGACCCAGTACTTC. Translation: CASITRDRGRETQYF.

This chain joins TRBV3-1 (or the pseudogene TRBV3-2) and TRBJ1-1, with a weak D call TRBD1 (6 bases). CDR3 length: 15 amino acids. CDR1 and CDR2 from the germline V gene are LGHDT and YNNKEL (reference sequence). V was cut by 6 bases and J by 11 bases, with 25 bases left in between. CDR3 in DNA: TGTGCCAGCAGTCAAACCGGGACACCAAATCTGGGGGCTTTCTTT. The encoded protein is CASSQTGTPNLGAFF.

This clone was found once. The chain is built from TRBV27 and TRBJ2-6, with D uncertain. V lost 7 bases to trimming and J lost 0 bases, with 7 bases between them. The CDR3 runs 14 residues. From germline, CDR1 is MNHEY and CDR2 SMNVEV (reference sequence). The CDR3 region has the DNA TGTGCCAGCATGCGATTCTCTGGGGCCAACGTCCTGACTTTC. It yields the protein CASMRFSGANVLTF.

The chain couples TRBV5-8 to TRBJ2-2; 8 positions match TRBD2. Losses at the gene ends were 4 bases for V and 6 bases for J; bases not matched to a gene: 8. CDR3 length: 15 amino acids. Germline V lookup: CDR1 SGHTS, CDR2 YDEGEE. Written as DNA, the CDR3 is TGTGCCAGCAGCCTGCACAGCGGGAGTGCCGGGGAGCTGTTTTTT. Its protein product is CASSLHSGSAGELFF.

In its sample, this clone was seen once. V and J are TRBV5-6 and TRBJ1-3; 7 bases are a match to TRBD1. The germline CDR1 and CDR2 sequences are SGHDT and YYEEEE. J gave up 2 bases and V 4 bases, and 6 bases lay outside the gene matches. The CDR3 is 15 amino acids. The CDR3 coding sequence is TGTGCCAGCAGCACCATTACAGGGGCTGGAAACACCATATATTTT. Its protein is CASSTITGAGNTIYF.

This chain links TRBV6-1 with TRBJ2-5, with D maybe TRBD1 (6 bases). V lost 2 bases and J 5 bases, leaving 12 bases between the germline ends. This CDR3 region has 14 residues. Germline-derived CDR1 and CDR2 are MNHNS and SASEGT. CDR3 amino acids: CASSENTGWETQYF. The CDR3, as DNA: TGTGCCAGCAGTGAAAACACAGGGTGGGAGACCCAGTACTTC.

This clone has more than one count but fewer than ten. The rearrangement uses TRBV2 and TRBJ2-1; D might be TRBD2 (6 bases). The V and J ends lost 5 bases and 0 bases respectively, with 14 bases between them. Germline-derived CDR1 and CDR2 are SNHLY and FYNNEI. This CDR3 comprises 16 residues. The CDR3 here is CASSSTRGFSYNEQFF. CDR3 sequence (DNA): TGTGCCAGCAGTTCTACCCGGGGGTTCTCCTACAATGAGCAGTTCTTC.

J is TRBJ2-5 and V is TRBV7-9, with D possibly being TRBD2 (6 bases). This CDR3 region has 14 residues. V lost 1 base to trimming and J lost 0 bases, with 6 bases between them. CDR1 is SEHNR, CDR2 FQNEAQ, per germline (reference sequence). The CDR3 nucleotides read TGTGCCAGCAGCTTAGGACTAGACCAAGAGACCCAGTACTTC. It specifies CASSLGLDQETQYF. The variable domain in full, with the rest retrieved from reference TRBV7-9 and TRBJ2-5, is DTGVSQNPRHKITKRGQNVTFRCDPISEHNRLYWYRQTLGQGPEFLTYFQNEAQLEKSRLLSDRFSAERPKGSFSTLEIQRTEQGDSAMYLCASSLGLDQETQYFGPGTRLLVL.

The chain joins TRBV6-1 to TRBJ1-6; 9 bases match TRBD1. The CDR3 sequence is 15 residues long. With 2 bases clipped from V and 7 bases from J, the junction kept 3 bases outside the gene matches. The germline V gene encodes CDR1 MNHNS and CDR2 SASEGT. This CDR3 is CASSETTGGNSPLHF. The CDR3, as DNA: TGTGCCAGCAGTGAAACGACAGGGGGGAATTCACCCCTCCACTTT.

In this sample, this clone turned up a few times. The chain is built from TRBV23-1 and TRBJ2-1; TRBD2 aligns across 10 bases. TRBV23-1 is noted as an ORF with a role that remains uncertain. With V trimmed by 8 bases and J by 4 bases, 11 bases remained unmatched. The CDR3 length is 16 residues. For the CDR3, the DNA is TGCGCCAGCGGCTCGAGGGGAGCGGGAGGGTACAATGAGCAGTTCTTC. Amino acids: CASGSRGAGGYNEQFF.

The CDR3, as DNA: TGCGCCAGCAGCACCACAGGGGAATCTGGAAACACCATATATTTT. Translating it yields CASSTTGESGNTIYF. The chain joins TRBV5-1 to TRBJ1-3, with TRBD1 matching over 7 bases. The length of the CDR3 is 15 residues. After removal of 4 bases from V and 1 base from J, the junction contained 5 bases not matched to a gene. Germline loops: CDR1 SGHRS, CDR2 YFSETQ.

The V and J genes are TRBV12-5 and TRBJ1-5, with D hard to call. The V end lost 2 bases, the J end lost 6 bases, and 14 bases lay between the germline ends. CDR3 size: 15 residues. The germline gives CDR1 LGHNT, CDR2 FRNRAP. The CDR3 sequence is CASGLRLEGSQPQHF. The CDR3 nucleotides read TGTGCTAGTGGTTTGAGGTTGGAGGGTAGTCAGCCCCAGCATTTT.

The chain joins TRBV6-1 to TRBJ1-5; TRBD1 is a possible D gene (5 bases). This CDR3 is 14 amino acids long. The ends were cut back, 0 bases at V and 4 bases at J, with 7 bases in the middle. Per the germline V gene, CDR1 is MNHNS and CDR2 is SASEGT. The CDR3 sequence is CASSEARGNQPQHF. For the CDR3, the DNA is TGTGCCAGCAGTGAAGCCCGGGGGAATCAGCCCCAGCATTTT.

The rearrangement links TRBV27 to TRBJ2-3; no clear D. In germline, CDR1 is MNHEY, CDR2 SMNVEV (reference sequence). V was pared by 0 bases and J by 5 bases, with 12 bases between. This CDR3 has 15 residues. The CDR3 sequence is CASSLSWRSIDTQYF. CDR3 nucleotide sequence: TGTGCCAGCAGTTTATCATGGCGGTCCATAGATACGCAGTATTTT.

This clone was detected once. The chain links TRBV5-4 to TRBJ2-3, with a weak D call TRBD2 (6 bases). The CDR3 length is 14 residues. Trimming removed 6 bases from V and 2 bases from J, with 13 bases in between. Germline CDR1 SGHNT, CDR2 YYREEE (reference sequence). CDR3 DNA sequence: TGTGCCAGCACCCCGCCGGGAGCCACAGATACGCAGTATTTT. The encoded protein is CASTPPGATDTQYF.

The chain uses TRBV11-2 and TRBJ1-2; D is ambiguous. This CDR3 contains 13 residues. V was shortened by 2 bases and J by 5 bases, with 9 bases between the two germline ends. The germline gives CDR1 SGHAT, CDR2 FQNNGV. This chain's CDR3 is CASSLQQLYGYTF. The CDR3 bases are TGTGCCAGCAGCTTACAACAGCTATATGGCTACACCTTC.

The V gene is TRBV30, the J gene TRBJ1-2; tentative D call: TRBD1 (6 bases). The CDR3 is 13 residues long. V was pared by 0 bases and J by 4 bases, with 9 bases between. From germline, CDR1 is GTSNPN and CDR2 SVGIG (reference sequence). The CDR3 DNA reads TGTGCCTGGAGTGTTTTGGGGGCCTATGGCTACACCTTC. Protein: CAWSVLGAYGYTF.